The 21 T cell receptor beta chains below all came from one sample that was sequenced in a study of control samples from healthy donors and cancer patients. Assay used: immunoSEQ multiplex PCR; TCRdb lists only in-frame clones, some missing. The sample carries roughly 120,000 clones, approximately 90% recorded once. Sequencing input: blood. The receptors shown here come from a woman aged 70-85 years in good health.

This clone appeared a single time. This sequence joins TRBV7-2 and TRBJ2-2, with 10 bases matching TRBD2. After removal of 5 bases from V and 3 bases from J, the junction contained 9 bases not matched to a gene. The CDR3 covers 17 residues. The germline CDR1 and CDR2 sequences are SGHTA and FQGNSA. CDR3 sequence: CASSAEAGGPYTGELFF. CDR3 coding DNA: TGTGCCAGCAGCGCGGAAGCGGGGGGGCCTTACACCGGGGAGCTGTTTTTT.

This chain links TRBV7-2 with TRBJ2-2; the match to TRBD2 covers 7 bases. Germline V lookup: CDR1 SGHTA, CDR2 FQGNSA. The trim removed 2 bases at V and 4 bases at J, leaving 10 bases unmatched. The CDR3 length is 17 residues. The CDR3 spells CASSLPAGTDPTGELFF. In nucleotides, the CDR3 is TGTGCCAGCAGCTTACCAGCGGGGACCGACCCCACCGGGGAGCTGTTTTTT.

J is TRBJ2-7 and V is TRBV4-2; maybe TRBD2 (5 bases). The CDR3 contains 14 residues. The V gene lost 4 bases and the J gene lost 3 bases, with 13 bases spanning the gap. The germline V gene has CDR1 LGHNA and CDR2 YNFKEQ. In DNA form, the CDR3 reads TGTGCCAGCAGCCCCGAACCGGGGTACTACGAGCAGTACTTC. The encoded protein is CASSPEPGYYEQYF.

This clone was counted a single time. The chain combines TRBV11-3 with TRBJ2-2; 7 bases align to TRBD1. The CDR3 length is 14 residues. Germline V gives CDR1 SGHNT, CDR2 YENEEA. With V trimmed by 3 bases and J by 4 bases, 2 bases remained unmatched. CDR3 in amino acids: CASSFTGVTGELFF. The CDR3 nucleotides are TGTGCCAGCAGCTTCACAGGGGTCACCGGGGAGCTGTTTTTT.

The chain combines TRBV24-1 with TRBJ1-6; 7 nucleotides match TRBD1. The CDR3 has 14 amino acids. V lost 9 bases and J lost 3; bases outside the gene matches: 4. CDR1 is KGHDR, CDR2 SFDVKD, per germline. The CDR3 region has the DNA TGTGCCACCCTGAGGACAGGCTATAATTCACCCCTCCACTTT. This encodes CATLRTGYNSPLHF.

The V gene is TRBV5-1, the J gene TRBJ2-7; D gene uncertain. V gave up 4 bases and J gave up 3 bases, with 14 bases separating them. This CDR3 region has 14 residues. CDR1 is SGHRS, CDR2 YFSETQ, per germline. CDR3 DNA: TGCGCCAGCAGCAACCCGGGTCAGCTCTACGAGCAGTACTTC. This translates into CASSNPGQLYEQYF.

The V gene is TRBV3-1 (or the pseudogene TRBV3-2), the J gene TRBJ1-2, with 7 bases aligning to TRBD1. V was clipped by 0 bases and J by 7 bases; unmatched bases: 5. The germline CDR1 and CDR2 sequences are LGHDT and YNNKEL (reference sequence). CDR3 length equals 14 residues. The CDR3: CASSQDQGDPGYTF. The CDR3 DNA is TGTGCCAGCAGCCAAGATCAGGGGGACCCTGGCTACACCTTC.

The chain joins TRBV19 to TRBJ1-1; D gene ambiguous. Deletions cut 6 bases from V and 6 bases from J, with 11 bases between. CDR1 is LNHDA and CDR2 is SQIVND in the germline V gene (reference sequence). The CDR3 is 12 residues long. The CDR3 sequence: CASSKGAPEAFF. CDR3 nucleotides: TGTGCCAGTAGCAAGGGAGCCCCTGAAGCTTTCTTT.

To note about this clone: Other DNA sequences in the same sample also yield this CDR3. The chain carries TRBV18 and TRBJ2-3; D call uncertain. There are 13 residues in the CDR3. CDR1 and CDR2 from the germline V gene are KGHSH and LQKENI. Trimming left V 3 bases short and J 0 bases short, with 4 bases between. The CDR3 reads CASSPPSTDTQYF. The DNA of the CDR3 is TGTGCCAGCTCACCCCCTAGCACAGATACGCAGTATTTT.

The chain combines TRBV3-1 (or the pseudogene TRBV3-2) with TRBJ1-1; tentatively, D is TRBD1 (5 bases). The V end was cut by 4 bases, the J end by 0 bases, with 9 bases between. This CDR3 spans 14 amino acids. CDR1 LGHDT and CDR2 YNNKEL come from the germline V gene (reference sequence). CDR3 in amino acids: CASSRSGLNTEAFF. The CDR3 DNA reads TGTGCCAGCAGCCGATCAGGGTTGAACACTGAAGCTTTCTTT.

The V call is TRBV9, the J call TRBJ2-7; D possibly corresponds to TRBD1 (6 bases). Germline CDR1 SGDLS, CDR2 YYNGEE. CDR3 length equals 13 residues. Trimming removed 2 bases from V and 3 bases from J, with 9 bases in between. As DNA, the CDR3 is TGTGCCAGCAGCGTCGGGACATACTACGAGCAGTACTTC. Its translation: CASSVGTYYEQYF.

The CDR3 nucleotides are TGTGCCAGCAGCCCGGGACAGGGGACGGGGGCCAACGTCCTGACTTTC. Translating it yields CASSPGQGTGANVLTF. The rearrangement links TRBV7-3 to TRBJ2-6; 10 bases are a match to TRBD1. The junction had 5 bases not matched to a gene; V was cut back by 5 bases and J by 4 bases. CDR3 length: 16 residues. CDR1 is SGHTA, CDR2 FQGTGA, per germline.

This sequence joins TRBV4-1 and TRBJ2-1, with D possibly matching TRBD2 (7 bases). From germline, CDR1 is MGHRA and CDR2 YSYEKL. Trimming left V 0 bases short and J 4 bases short, with 16 bases between. The CDR3 runs 17 residues. CDR3 sequence (DNA): TGCGCCAGCAGCCAAGAGGGGAGGGGGACTCCATACAATGAGCAGTTCTTC. Amino acid sequence: CASSQEGRGTPYNEQFF.

This chain links TRBV27 with TRBJ2-5; D is perhaps TRBD1 or TRBD2 (6 bases each). This CDR3 has 16 amino acids. Germline loops: CDR1 MNHEY, CDR2 SMNVEV (reference sequence). V was cut by 0 bases and J by 2 bases, with 13 bases left in between. The CDR3 sequence: CASSLSPGARQETQYF. In DNA, the CDR3 is TGTGCCAGCAGTTTATCTCCGGGGGCGCGGCAAGAGACCCAGTACTTC.

V usage is TRBV3-1 (or the pseudogene TRBV3-2) and J usage is TRBJ1-2; 7 positions agree with TRBD1. Per the germline V gene, CDR1 is LGHDT and CDR2 is YNNKEL (reference sequence). The V and J ends lost 1 base and 5 bases, in that order; junction bases with no gene match: 10. This CDR3 region has 16 residues. The CDR3 region is CASSQGAGGGRYGYTF. Written as DNA, the CDR3 is TGTGCCAGCAGCCAAGGGGCAGGGGGAGGACGGTATGGCTACACCTTC.

The CDR3, as DNA: TGTGCCAGCAGTTCCACCGGCTCCACTCAGGAAAAACTGTTTTTT. This codes for CASSSTGSTQEKLFF. The chain is built from TRBV6-2 or TRBV6-3 and TRBJ1-4; D call uncertain. Deletions cut 4 bases from V and 8 bases from J, with 17 bases between. The CDR3 length is 15 residues. Per the germline V gene, CDR1 is MNHEY and CDR2 is SVGEGT.

The gene calls are TRBV25-1 and TRBJ1-3; D may be TRBD1 (5 bases). The CDR3 is 15 amino acids. Deletions cut 5 bases from V and 1 base from J, with 12 bases between. Germline V CDR1 and CDR2: MGHDK, SYGVNS. The CDR3 protein is CASSSLGGSGNTIYF. For the CDR3, the DNA is TGTGCCAGCAGTTCTCTGGGGGGATCTGGAAACACCATATATTTT.

V usage is TRBV19 and J usage is TRBJ1-2; unclear D gene. This CDR3 comprises 12 residues. With 6 bases removed from V and 5 bases from J, the gap between germline ends came to 10 bases. Per the germline V gene, CDR1 is LNHDA and CDR2 is SQIVND (reference sequence). The CDR3 reads CASRTPEYGYTF. The CDR3 DNA reads TGTGCCAGTAGAACACCAGAGTATGGCTACACCTTC.

The V call is TRBV25-1, the J call TRBJ2-3; 9 positions match TRBD1. The CDR3 spans 14 residues. V lost 4 bases and J lost 4; bases outside the gene matches: 3. Germline CDR1 MGHDK, CDR2 SYGVNS. In nucleotides, the CDR3 is TGTGCCAGCAGTGGCGGGACAGGGCCAGATACGCAGTATTTT. Translation gives CASSGGTGPDTQYF.

The chain has TRBV6-6 and TRBJ1-1; D is unclear. Germline V gives CDR1 MNHNY, CDR2 SVGAGI (reference sequence). V was trimmed by 0 bases and J by 5 bases, leaving 13 bases between them. The CDR3 has 15 amino acids. As DNA, the CDR3 is TGTGCCAGCAGTTACTCGAACCAGCGGAGAACTGAAGCTTTCTTT. Translation gives CASSYSNQRRTEAFF.

This sequence joins TRBV2 and TRBJ1-4; D uncertain. Germline V gene sequence: CDR1 SNHLY, CDR2 FYNNEI. The CDR3 loop spans 16 amino acids. Trimming cost V 0 bases and J 3 bases, with 11 bases left between them. CDR3 nucleotide sequence: TGTGCCAGCAGTGAAGCCTCGGCAGTGCCTAATGAAAAACTGTTTTTT. The encoded protein is CASSEASAVPNEKLFF.